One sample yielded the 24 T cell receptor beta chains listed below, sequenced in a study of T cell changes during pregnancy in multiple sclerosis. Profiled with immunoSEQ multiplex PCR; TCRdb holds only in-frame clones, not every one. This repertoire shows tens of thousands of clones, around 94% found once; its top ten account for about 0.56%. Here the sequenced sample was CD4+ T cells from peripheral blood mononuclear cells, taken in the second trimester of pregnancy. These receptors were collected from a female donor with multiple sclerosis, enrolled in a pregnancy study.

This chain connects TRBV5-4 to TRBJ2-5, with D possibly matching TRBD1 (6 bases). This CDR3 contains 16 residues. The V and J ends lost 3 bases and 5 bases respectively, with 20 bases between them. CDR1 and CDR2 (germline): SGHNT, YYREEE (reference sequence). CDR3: CASSYGTSSPWETQYF. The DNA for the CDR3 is TGTGCCAGCAGCTACGGGACATCTTCCCCCTGGGAGACCCAGTACTTC. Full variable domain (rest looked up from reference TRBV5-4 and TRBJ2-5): ETGVTQSPTHLIKTRGQQVTLRCSSQSGHNTVSWYQQALGQGPQFIFQYYREEENGRGNFPPRFSGLQFPNYSSELNVNALELDDSALYLCASSYGTSSPWETQYFGPGTRLLVL.

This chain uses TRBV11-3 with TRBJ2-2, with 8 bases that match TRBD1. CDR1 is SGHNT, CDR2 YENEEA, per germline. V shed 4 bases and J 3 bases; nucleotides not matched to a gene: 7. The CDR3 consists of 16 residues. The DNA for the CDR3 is TGTGCCAGCAGCTCCGGACAGGGTGGGGACACCGGGGAGCTGTTTTTT. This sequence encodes CASSSGQGGDTGELFF. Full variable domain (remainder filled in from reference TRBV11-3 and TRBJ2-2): EAGVVQSPRYKIIEKKQPVAFWCNPISGHNTLYWYLQNLGQGPELLIRYENEEAVDDSQLPKDRFSAERLKGVDSTLKIQPAELGDSAVYLCASSSGQGGDTGELFFGEGSRLTVL.

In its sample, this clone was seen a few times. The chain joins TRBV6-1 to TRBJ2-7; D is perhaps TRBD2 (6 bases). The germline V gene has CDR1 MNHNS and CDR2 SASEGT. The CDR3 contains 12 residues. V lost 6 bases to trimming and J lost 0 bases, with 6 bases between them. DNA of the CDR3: TGTGCCAGCAGGGAGGGCTCCTACGAGCAGTACTTC. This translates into CASREGSYEQYF.

The CDR3 reads CASKQGPRNQPQHF. CDR3 bases: TGTGCCAGCAAACAGGGACCCCGCAATCAGCCCCAGCATTTT. V and J are TRBV28 and TRBJ1-5; D perhaps matches TRBD1 (6 bases). The CDR3 contains 14 residues. V lost 7 bases, J lost 2 bases, and 12 bases lay in between. Per the germline V gene, CDR1 is MDHEN and CDR2 is SYDVKM.

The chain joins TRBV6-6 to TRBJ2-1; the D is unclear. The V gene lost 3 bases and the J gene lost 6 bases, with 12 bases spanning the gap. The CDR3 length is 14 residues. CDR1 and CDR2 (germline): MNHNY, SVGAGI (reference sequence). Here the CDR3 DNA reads TGTGCCAGCAGTTATCTTATTACATCCAATGAGCAGTTCTTC. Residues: CASSYLITSNEQFF.

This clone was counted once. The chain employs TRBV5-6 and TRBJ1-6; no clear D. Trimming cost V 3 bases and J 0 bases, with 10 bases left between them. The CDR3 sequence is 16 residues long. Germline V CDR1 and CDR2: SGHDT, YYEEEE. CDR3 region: CASSSASSSYNSPLHF. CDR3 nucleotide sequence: TGTGCCAGCAGCTCCGCTTCTAGCTCCTATAATTCACCCCTCCACTTT.

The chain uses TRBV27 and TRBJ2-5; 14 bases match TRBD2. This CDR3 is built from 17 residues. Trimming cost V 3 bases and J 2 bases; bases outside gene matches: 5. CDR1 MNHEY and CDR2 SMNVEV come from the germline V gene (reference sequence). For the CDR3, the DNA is TGTGCCAGCAGTTTCTACGGACTAGCGGGGGGTCAAGAGACCCAGTACTTC. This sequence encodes CASSFYGLAGGQETQYF.

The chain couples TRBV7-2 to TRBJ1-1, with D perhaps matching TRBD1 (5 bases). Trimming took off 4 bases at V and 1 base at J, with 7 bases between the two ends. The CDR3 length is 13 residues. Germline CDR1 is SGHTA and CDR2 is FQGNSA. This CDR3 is CASSSQGNTEAFF. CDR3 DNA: TGTGCCAGCAGCTCGCAGGGGAACACTGAAGCTTTCTTT.

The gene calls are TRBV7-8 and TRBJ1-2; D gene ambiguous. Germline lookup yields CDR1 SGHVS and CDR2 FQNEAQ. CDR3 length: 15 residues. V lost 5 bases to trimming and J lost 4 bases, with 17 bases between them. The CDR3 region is CASSPRAPGVYGYTF. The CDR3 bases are TGTGCCAGCAGCCCGCGGGCTCCTGGGGTCTATGGCTACACCTTC. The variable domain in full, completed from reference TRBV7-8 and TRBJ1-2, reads GAGVSQSPRYKVAKRGQDVALRCDPISGHVSLFWYQQALGQGPEFLTYFQNEAQLDKSGLPSDRFFAERPEGSVSTLKIQRTQQEDSAVYLCASSPRAPGVYGYTFGSGTRLTVV.

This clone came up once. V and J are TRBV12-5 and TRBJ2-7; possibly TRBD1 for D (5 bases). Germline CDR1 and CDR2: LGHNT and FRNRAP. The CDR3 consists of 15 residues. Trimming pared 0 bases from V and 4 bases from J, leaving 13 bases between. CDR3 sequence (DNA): TGTGCTAGTGGTTTGGTACGGAAGGGGCCGTACGAGCAGTACTTC. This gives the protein CASGLVRKGPYEQYF.

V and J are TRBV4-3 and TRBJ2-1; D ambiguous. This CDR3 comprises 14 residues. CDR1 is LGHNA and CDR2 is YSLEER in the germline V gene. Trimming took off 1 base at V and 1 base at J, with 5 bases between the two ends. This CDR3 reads CASSQGQSYNEQFF. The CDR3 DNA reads TGCGCCAGCAGCCAAGGGCAGTCCTACAATGAGCAGTTCTTC.

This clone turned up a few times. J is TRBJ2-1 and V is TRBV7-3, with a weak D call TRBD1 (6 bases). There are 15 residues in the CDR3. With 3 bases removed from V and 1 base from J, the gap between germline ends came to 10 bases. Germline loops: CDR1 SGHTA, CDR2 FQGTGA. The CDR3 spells CASSLPGASYNEQFF. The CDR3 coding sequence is TGTGCCAGCAGCTTGCCAGGGGCATCCTACAATGAGCAGTTCTTC.

The CDR3 DNA sequence: TGTGCCAGCAGTTACTCAGGGCAGGGCCGGGAAGAGACCCAGTACTTC. Its protein product is CASSYSGQGREETQYF. The V call is TRBV6-5, the J call TRBJ2-5; D perhaps matches TRBD1 (5 bases). The CDR3 length is 16 residues. The V gene's germline CDR1 is MNHEY and CDR2 SVGAGI. V shed 0 bases and J shed 3 bases, with 14 bases lying between them.

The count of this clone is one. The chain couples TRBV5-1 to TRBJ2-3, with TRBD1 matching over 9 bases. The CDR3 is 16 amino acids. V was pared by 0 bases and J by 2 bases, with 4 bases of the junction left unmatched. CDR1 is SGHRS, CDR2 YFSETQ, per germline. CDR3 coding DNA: TGCGCCAGCAGCTTGGGGACAGGGGACCCCACAGATACGCAGTATTTT. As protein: CASSLGTGDPTDTQYF.

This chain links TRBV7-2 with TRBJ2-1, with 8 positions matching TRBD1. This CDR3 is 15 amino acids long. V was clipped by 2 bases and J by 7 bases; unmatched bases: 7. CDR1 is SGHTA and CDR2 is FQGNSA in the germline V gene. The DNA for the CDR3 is TGTGCCAGCAGCTTATTGGGCAGGGGGCTAAATGAGCAGTTCTTC. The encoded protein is CASSLLGRGLNEQFF. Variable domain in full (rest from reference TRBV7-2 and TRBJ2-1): GAGVSQSPSNKVTEKGKDVELRCDPISGHTALYWYRQSLGQGLEFLIYFQGNSAPDKSGLPSDRFSAERTGGSVSTLTIQRTQQEDSAVYLCASSLLGRGLNEQFFGPGTRLTVL.

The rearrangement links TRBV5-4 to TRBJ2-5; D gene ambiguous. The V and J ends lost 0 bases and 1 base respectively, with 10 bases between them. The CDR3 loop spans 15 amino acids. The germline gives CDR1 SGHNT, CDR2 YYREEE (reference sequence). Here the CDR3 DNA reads TGTGCCAGCAGCTTGGCGATGAGGAGCCAAGAGACCCAGTACTTC. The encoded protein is CASSLAMRSQETQYF.

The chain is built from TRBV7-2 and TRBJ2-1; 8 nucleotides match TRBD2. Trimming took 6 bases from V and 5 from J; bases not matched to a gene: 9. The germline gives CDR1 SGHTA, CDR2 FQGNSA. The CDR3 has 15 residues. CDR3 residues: CASRERGNPNNEQFF. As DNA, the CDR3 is TGTGCCAGCAGAGAGCGGGGGAACCCAAACAATGAGCAGTTCTTC.

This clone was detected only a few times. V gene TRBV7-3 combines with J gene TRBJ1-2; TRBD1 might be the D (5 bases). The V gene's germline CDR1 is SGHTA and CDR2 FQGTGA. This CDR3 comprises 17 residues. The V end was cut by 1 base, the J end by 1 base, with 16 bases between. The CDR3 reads CASSLKGSGGGNYGYTF. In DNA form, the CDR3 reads TGTGCCAGCAGCTTAAAGGGTTCCGGGGGGGGTAACTATGGCTACACCTTC.

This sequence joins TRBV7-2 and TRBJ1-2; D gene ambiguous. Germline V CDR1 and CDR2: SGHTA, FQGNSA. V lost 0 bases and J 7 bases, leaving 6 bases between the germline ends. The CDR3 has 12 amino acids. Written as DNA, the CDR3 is TGTGCCAGCAGCTTAGCCGGGGTTGGCTACACCTTC. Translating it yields CASSLAGVGYTF. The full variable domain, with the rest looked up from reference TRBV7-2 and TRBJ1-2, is GAGVSQSPSNKVTEKGKDVELRCDPISGHTALYWYRQSLGQGLEFLIYFQGNSAPDKSGLPSDRFSAERTGGSVSTLTIQRTQQEDSAVYLCASSLAGVGYTFGSGTRLTVV.

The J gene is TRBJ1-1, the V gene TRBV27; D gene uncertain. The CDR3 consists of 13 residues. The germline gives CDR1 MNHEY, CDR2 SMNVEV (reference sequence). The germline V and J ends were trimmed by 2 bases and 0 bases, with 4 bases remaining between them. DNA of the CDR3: TGTGCCAGCAGTTTAACTCTGAACACTGAAGCTTTCTTT. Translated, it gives CASSLTLNTEAFF.

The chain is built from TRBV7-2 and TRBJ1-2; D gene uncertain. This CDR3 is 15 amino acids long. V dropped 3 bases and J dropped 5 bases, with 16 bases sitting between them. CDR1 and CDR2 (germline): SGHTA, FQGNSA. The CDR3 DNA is TGTGCCAGCAGCTTGGTCGTCGGGTCGGATTATGGCTACACCTTC. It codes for CASSLVVGSDYGYTF.

CDR3 coding DNA: TGTGCCAGTAGTATTTCTCTGGCGGGACAGTTTCATGAAAAACTGTTTTTT. Protein: CASSISLAGQFHEKLFF. The chain is built from TRBV19 and TRBJ1-4, with 7 bases lining up with TRBD1. Germline CDR1 and CDR2: LNHDA and SQIVND (reference sequence). The CDR3 runs 17 residues. The ends lost 3 bases at V and 6 bases at J; junction bases unmatched: 13.

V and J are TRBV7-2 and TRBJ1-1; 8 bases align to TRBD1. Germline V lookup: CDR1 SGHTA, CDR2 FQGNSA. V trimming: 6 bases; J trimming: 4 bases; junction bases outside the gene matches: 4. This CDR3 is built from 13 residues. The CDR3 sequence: CASSLGQATEAFF. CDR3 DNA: TGTGCCAGCAGTCTGGGACAGGCCACTGAAGCTTTCTTT. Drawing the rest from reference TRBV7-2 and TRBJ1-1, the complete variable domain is GAGVSQSPSNKVTEKGKDVELRCDPISGHTALYWYRQSLGQGLEFLIYFQGNSAPDKSGLPSDRFSAERTGGSVSTLTIQRTQQEDSAVYLCASSLGQATEAFFGQGTRLTVV.

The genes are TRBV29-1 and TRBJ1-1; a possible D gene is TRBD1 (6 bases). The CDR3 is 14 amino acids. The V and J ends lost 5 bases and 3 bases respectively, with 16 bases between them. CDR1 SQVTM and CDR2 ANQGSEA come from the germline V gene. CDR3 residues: CSVTGQWGDTEAFF. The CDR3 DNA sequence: TGCAGCGTTACCGGACAGTGGGGTGACACTGAAGCTTTCTTT. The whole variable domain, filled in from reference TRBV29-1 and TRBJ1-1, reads SAVISQKPSRDICQRGTSLTIQCQVDSQVTMMFWYRQQPGQSLTLIATANQGSEATYESGFVIDKFPISRPNLTFSTLTVSNMSPEDSSIYLCSVTGQWGDTEAFFGQGTRLTVV.